This TCR beta chain was captured by sequencing in a study of cytomegalovirus exposure and HLA in healthy donors. Primers: 60 Vbeta forward and 13 Jbeta reverse. The assay was immunoSEQ multiplex PCR, and TCRdb's table has in-frame clones only and misses some. Of just over 150,000 clones detected, approximately 86% appear once; the ten largest clones hold roughly 1.9%. The sample taken for sequencing was PBMCs. This clonotype was sampled from a woman between 18 and 30 years old in good health and CMV-seronegative.

CDR3 sequence reads: CASSLPGREQFF. CDR3 coding DNA: TGTGCCAGCAGCCTACCAGGGCGTGAGCAGTTCTTC. The chain is built from TRBV16 and TRBJ2-1, with D possibly TRBD1 on 5 matching bases. This CDR3 comprises 12 residues. Germline CDR1 and CDR2: KGHSY and FQNENV. The V end was cut by 4 bases, the J end by 9 bases, with 10 bases between.